The rows below give T cell receptor beta chains drawn from one sample of a study of cytomegalovirus exposure and HLA in healthy donors. Measured with immunoSEQ multiplex PCR; TCRdb has only the in-frame clones, and not every one. In the table there are 120,000 or so clones, approximately 85% of which are singletons. Input material: PBMCs. The source of these receptors is a man aged 18 to 35 in good health and CMV-seronegative. CDR3s include the opening cysteine and the closing phenylalanine or tryptophan. D genes are given only for firm matches. Some rows have no size entry. The others give once, few or many, or a class for an expanded clone.

TRBJ2-5 TRBV27 - - TGTGCCAGCAGTTTATCTCTGGGGGGAGAGACCCAGTACTTC CASSLSLGGETQYF
TRBJ1-5 TRBV19 TRBD1 many TGTGCCAGTAGTACCCAGGGGGCTGGCAATCAGCCCCAGCATTTT CASSTQGAGNQPQHF
TRBJ2-1 TRBV6-1 - - TGTGCCAGCAACAAACCCCGGGATGAGCAGTTCTTC CASNKPRDEQFF
TRBJ1-2 TRBV7-9 - - TGTGCCAGCAGCTTATTGGAGGGTTTCTATGGCTACACCTTC CASSLLEGFYGYTF
TRBJ2-2 TRBV2 - - TGTGCCAGCAGGGCGGGGGCAGGCAGGACCGGGGAGCTGTTTTTT CASRAGAGRTGELFF
TRBJ2-7 TRBV29-1 TRBD1 - TGCAGCGTTGCTAGGGGGCCGGGATACGAGCAGTACTTC CSVARGPGYEQYF
TRBJ2-3 TRBV30 - - TGTGCCTGGAGCGGGGGAGATACGCAGTATTTT CAWSGGDTQYF
TRBJ2-1 TRBV5-6 - once TGTGCCAGCAGCTTTGGGCAGATTCGATCGTCCTACAATGAGCAGTTCTTC CASSFGQIRSSYNEQFF
TRBJ1-6 TRBV6-5 TRBD1 few TGTGCCAGCAGGAGGACAGGGGGTTCACCCCTCCACTTT CASRRTGGSPLHF
TRBJ2-3 TRBV11-2 TRBD2 - TGTGCCAGCAGCTCCTGGACTAGCGCGACAGATACGCAGTATTTT CASSSWTSATDTQYF
TRBJ1-2 TRBV7-8 - - TGTGCCAGCAGCTTAACCAGATTTAACTATGGCTACACCTTC CASSLTRFNYGYTF
TRBJ2-7 TRBV5-8 - - TGTGCCAGCAGCTTGGGAGGGGCGGGGGCCGAGCAGTACTTC CASSLGGAGAEQYF
TRBJ2-5 TRBV5-1 TRBD2 - TGCGCCACCTCTAGCGGGAGGGGAGGAAAAGAGACCCAGTACTTC CATSSGRGGKETQYF
TRBJ1-2 TRBV27 TRBD1 few TGTGCCAGCAGTTCAAACGACAGGGTCCATGGCTACACCTTC CASSSNDRVHGYTF
TRBJ2-7 TRBV4-2 TRBD1 - TGTGCCAGCAGCCAAGACTGGGGTGAATGGACAGGGAGCTACGAGCAGTACTTC CASSQDWGEWTGSYEQYF
TRBJ2-7 TRBV25-1 - - TGTGCCAGCAGGTTCTCGGACGAGCAGTACTTC CASRFSDEQYF
TRBJ1-3 TRBV5-5 TRBD1 - TGTGCCAGCAGCTTGGAGGGGGACAGGGGCCCTGGAAACACCATATATTTT CASSLEGDRGPGNTIYF
TRBJ1-2 TRBV5-1 TRBD1 - TGCGCCAGCAGCGCGCGGACAGGGTTAGGTGGCTACACCTTC CASSARTGLGGYTF
TRBJ1-1 TRBV19 - - TGTGCCAGTAGACAGGGACCGAACACTGAAGCTTTCTTT CASRQGPNTEAFF
TRBJ1-1 TRBV19 - few TGTGCCAGTCCGACATGCCCCCTTTATATCATGAACACTGAAGCTTTCTTT CASPTCPLYIMNTEAFF
TRBJ2-7 TRBV7-2 TRBD1 - TGTGCCAGCAGCACCCGGGACAGGCGGAACGAGCAGTACTTC CASSTRDRRNEQYF
TRBJ2-1 TRBV27 TRBD2 - TGTGCCAGCAGCTTGGGGACTAGCGGGACGGGGGAGCAGTTCTTC CASSLGTSGTGEQFF
TRBJ2-2 TRBV6-1 - - TGTGCCAGCACCCAGGGCAACACCGGGGAGCTGTTTTTT CASTQGNTGELFF
TRBJ2-7 TRBV27 TRBD2 - TGTGCCAGCAGTCCCCAGGCCCGCTTACGGGCTAGCGGGAACTTCGGCGAGCAGTACTTC CASSPQARLRASGNFGEQYF
TRBJ2-2 TRBV5-6 TRBD2 - TGTGCCAGCAGTAGCGGGACCGGGGAGCTGTTTTTT CASSSGTGELFF
TRBJ2-3 TRBV9 TRBD1 - TGTGCCAGCAGCGAACGGACAGGGGGCGGAGATACGCAGTATTTT CASSERTGGGDTQYF
TRBJ2-7 TRBV7-8 TRBD2 once TGTGCCAGCAGCTTAATGAGCGGGGCAGCTGGAGAGCAGTACTTC CASSLMSGAAGEQYF
TRBJ1-1 TRBV11-2 - - TGTGCCAGCAGCCCGCCCGGGAGGAACACTGAAGCTTTCTTT CASSPPGRNTEAFF
TRBJ1-1 TRBV7-9 TRBD1 few TGTGCCAGCAGGATAGGGGGCGCGAACACTGAAGCTTTCTTT CASRIGGANTEAFF
TRBJ1-2 TRBV19 - - TGTGCCAGTAGAGTCAAGGGAGCCGATGGCTACACCTTC CASRVKGADGYTF
TRBJ2-3 TRBV19 - - TGTGCCAGTAGTTCAGCGGGACACCGAGCCTGGAGCACAGATACGCAGTATTTT CASSSAGHRAWSTDTQYF
TRBJ2-1 TRBV7-6 TRBD2 once TGTGCCAGCAGCTCGACTAGCGGGGGGGCGGTGTATGACAATGAGCAGTTCTTC CASSSTSGGAVYDNEQFF
TRBJ2-7 TRBV28 TRBD2 few TGTGCCAGCAGCGCTGGACTAGCGCGATCCTACGAGCAGTACTTC CASSAGLARSYEQYF
TRBJ1-1 TRBV7-9 TRBD1 - TGTGCCAGCAGCCCTTCAGGGGGCCTTGACACTGAAGCTTTCTTT CASSPSGGLDTEAFF
TRBJ2-3 TRBV12-5 TRBD2 - TGTGCTAGTCGGCTTAGGCGGCGGGGGGATTCCGATACGCAGTATTTT CASRLRRRGDSDTQYF
TRBJ1-5 TRBV10-3 - once TGTGCCATCAGTGGGGAGGTGCGACAGCCCCAGCATTTT CAISGEVRQPQHF
TRBJ1-4 TRBV29-1 - - TGCAGCGTTGAAGACGGCGGGGTAACTAATGAAAAACTGTTTTTT CSVEDGGVTNEKLFF
TRBJ2-3 TRBV25-1 - - TGTGCCAGCAGTGAATTTAAGGGAGGCAGCACAGATACGCAGTATTTT CASSEFKGGSTDTQYF
TRBJ2-5 TRBV2 - - TGTGCCAGCAGTCCGGGACTGATTCGGCAAGAGACCCAGTACTTC CASSPGLIRQETQYF
TRBJ2-7 TRBV7-9 TRBD1 - TGTGCCAGCAGCCTCCCGGACAGGGGAGACTACGAGCAGTACTTC CASSLPDRGDYEQYF
TRBJ2-2 TRBV10-3 TRBD2 - TGTGCCATCAGCCTTAAGACTAGCGGGGGGCCCGGGGAGCTGTTTTTT CAISLKTSGGPGELFF
TRBJ1-6 TRBV27 TRBD1 - TGTGCCAGCAGGTTGGGAGACAGGGGGTCCATAAATTCACCCCTCCACTTT CASRLGDRGSINSPLHF
TRBJ2-3 TRBV14 - - TGTGCCAGCAGCCTCCTTGAGCACACAGATACGCAGTATTTT CASSLLEHTDTQYF
TRBJ2-7 TRBV5-1 TRBD2 - TGCGCCAGCAGCCCGGGGACTAGCGGGGGGAACATCGAGCAGTACTTC CASSPGTSGGNIEQYF
TRBJ2-3 TRBV4-1 - - TGCGCCAGCAGCCAAGACCAGGGTATTTCCACAGATACGCAGTATTTT CASSQDQGISTDTQYF